The 12 T cell receptor beta chains given below trace back to one sample, sequenced in a study of siplizumab effects on memory and regulatory T cells. Profiling relied on immunoSEQ multiplex PCR, and the TCRdb table lists in-frame clones only, not all of them. The sample consists of fewer than 110,000 clones, 85% to 95% of them appearing once. The sample was non-Treg CD4+ T cells sorted from blood. Source of these receptors: a human donor in good health.

The chain carries TRBV27 and TRBJ1-5, with D unclear. CDR1 and CDR2 (germline): MNHEY, SMNVEV (reference sequence). V lost 4 bases, J lost 3 bases, and 4 bases lay in between. The CDR3 is 12 amino acids. The DNA for the CDR3 is TGTGCCAGCAGTTCAAACAATCAGCCCCAGCATTTT. Translation: CASSSNNQPQHF.

V and J are TRBV6-4 and TRBJ2-2; perhaps TRBD2 as D (6 bases). The length of the CDR3 is 17 residues. Deletions cut 0 bases from V and 1 base from J, with 12 bases between. The germline gives CDR1 MRHNA, CDR2 SNTAGT. CDR3 loop: CASSDSGGAKNTGELFF. The CDR3 DNA is TGTGCCAGCAGTGACTCGGGGGGAGCAAAGAACACCGGGGAGCTGTTTTTT.

The chain is built from TRBV27 and TRBJ1-1, with 10 nucleotides matching TRBD1. Unmatched junction bases numbered 8, after V lost 11 bases and J lost 5 bases. The CDR3 consists of 13 residues. Germline CDR1 MNHEY, CDR2 SMNVEV (reference sequence). The CDR3 DNA sequence: TGTGCCTCCCGGACAGGGGGAGGGACTGAAGCTTTCTTT. It translates to CASRTGGGTEAFF.

The J gene is TRBJ1-2, the V gene TRBV4-1; the D is unclear. The germline V gene has CDR1 MGHRA and CDR2 YSYEKL. Trimming cost V 2 bases and J 2 bases, with 6 bases left between them. This CDR3 spans 13 amino acids. CDR3 DNA sequence: TGCGCCAGCAGCCAACAGGAGAACTATGGCTACACCTTC. Amino acid sequence: CASSQQENYGYTF.

The rearrangement joins TRBV15 to TRBJ1-2; maybe TRBD1 (5 bases). CDR3 size: 17 residues. Per the germline V gene, CDR1 is LNHNV and CDR2 is YYDKDF (reference sequence). V lost 2 bases and J lost 4, with 20 bases in between. CDR3 region: CATSRPGLARGAYGYTF. The CDR3 region has the DNA TGTGCCACCAGCAGACCGGGACTCGCCCGGGGCGCCTATGGCTACACCTTC.

The chain is built from TRBV27 and TRBJ2-1; TRBD2 matches 15 bases. The CDR3 is made up of 16 amino acids. From germline, CDR1 is MNHEY and CDR2 SMNVEV (reference sequence). V lost 5 bases to trimming and J lost 7 bases; unmatched junction nucleotides: 6. The CDR3 DNA follows: TGTGCCAGCAGTAGGCCCGGACTAGCGGGAGGGAATGAGCAGTTCTTC. This sequence encodes CASSRPGLAGGNEQFF.

The J gene is TRBJ1-1, the V gene TRBV7-3, with no clear D. With 5 bases removed from V and 1 base from J, the gap between germline ends came to 8 bases. The CDR3 length is 13 residues. CDR1 is SGHTA, CDR2 FQGTGA, per germline. CDR3 coding DNA: TGTGCCAGCAGCGCGACAACGAACACTGAAGCTTTCTTT. This translates into CASSATTNTEAFF.

This chain connects TRBV5-1 to TRBJ2-5, with 9 bases identical to TRBD1. Germline values: CDR1 SGHRS, CDR2 YFSETQ. The CDR3 extends over 14 amino acids. The V segment lost 6 bases and the J segment 5 bases; nucleotides outside the gene matches: 8. The CDR3 loop reads CASTTGTGLETQYF. CDR3 nucleotide sequence: TGCGCCAGCACTACCGGGACAGGGTTGGAGACCCAGTACTTC.

The chain joins TRBV7-8 to TRBJ2-7; 7 bases are a match to TRBD2. Per germline, CDR1 SGHVS and CDR2 FQNEAQ. Trimming removed 5 bases from V and 4 bases from J; junction bases left unmatched: 5. This CDR3 spans 13 amino acids. The chain's CDR3 is CASSPGTKYEQYF. CDR3 DNA sequence: TGTGCCAGCAGCCCCGGGACTAAATACGAGCAGTACTTC.

V usage is TRBV6-6 and J usage is TRBJ2-1; no clear D gene. The germline V gene encodes CDR1 MNHNY and CDR2 SVGAGI (reference sequence). Trimming removed 6 bases at V and 10 bases at J, with 10 bases between. CDR3 length: 11 amino acids. CDR3 protein: CASSHQLEQFF. The CDR3 DNA is TGTGCCAGCAGCCATCAGCTAGAGCAGTTCTTC.

The chain's CDR3 is CASSLGPAGGYTF. In DNA, the CDR3 is TGTGCCAGCAGCTTGGGGCCCGCTGGGGGCTACACCTTC. This rearrangement joins TRBV7-9 to TRBJ1-2; D perhaps matches TRBD1 (5 bases). Germline lookup yields CDR1 SEHNR and CDR2 FQNEAQ (reference sequence). The CDR3 consists of 13 residues. Trimming left V 3 bases short and J 8 bases short, with 13 bases between.

The rearrangement joins TRBV28 to TRBJ2-7; 9 positions match TRBD1. Per germline, CDR1 MDHEN and CDR2 SYDVKM. V trimming: 5 bases; J trimming: 6 bases; junction bases outside the gene matches: 8. This CDR3 has 14 residues. This chain's CDR3 is CASSRPGTGREQYF. The CDR3 bases are TGTGCCAGCAGTCGTCCCGGGACAGGGCGCGAGCAGTACTTC.